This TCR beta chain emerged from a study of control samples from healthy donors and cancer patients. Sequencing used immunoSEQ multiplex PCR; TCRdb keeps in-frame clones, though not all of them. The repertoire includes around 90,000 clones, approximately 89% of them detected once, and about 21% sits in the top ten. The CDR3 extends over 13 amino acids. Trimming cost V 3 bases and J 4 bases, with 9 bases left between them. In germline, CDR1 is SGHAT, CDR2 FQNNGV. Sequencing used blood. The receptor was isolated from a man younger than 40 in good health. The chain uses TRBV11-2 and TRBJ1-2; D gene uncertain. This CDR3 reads CASSLGGIYGYTF. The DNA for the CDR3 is TGTGCCAGCAGCTTGGGCGGGATCTATGGCTACACCTTC.